The clone carrying this T cell receptor (beta chain) was found a few times. The CDR3 runs to 13 residues. Germline V gene lookup returns CDR1 MNHEY and CDR2 SMNVEV (reference sequence). The ends were cut back, 9 bases at V and 0 bases at J, with 6 bases in the middle. This record belongs to a study of blood T cell repertoires in COVID-19. TCRdb's copy holds only in-frame clones and misses some; the assay was immunoSEQ multiplex PCR. The sample has about 70,000 clones, roughly 80% seen once. The chain joins TRBV27 to TRBJ1-6, with D hard to call. The clonotype was recovered from a woman aged 80 or over with acute or convalescent COVID-19. Sequenced material: peripheral blood. CDR3 residues: CASRSSYNSPLHF. The CDR3, as DNA: TGTGCCAGTAGGAGCTCCTATAATTCACCCCTCCACTTT.